Listed below are T cell receptor beta chains from one sample, sequenced in a study of T cell responses to AZD1222 COVID-19 vaccine. The data were produced by immunoSEQ multiplex PCR, yet TCRdb's version contains in-frame clones alone and is incomplete. The top ten clones hold approximately 26% of a sample with 100,000 to 150,000 clones, about 79% of them seen once. This material consisted of peripheral blood, taken 28 days after the second AZD1222 dose. The receptors come from an adult who received the AZD1222 COVID-19 vaccine. Both conserved end residues are part of each CDR3. Each record gives: clone size, V gene, J gene, D gene, CDR3 protein, CDR3 DNA. D genes are given only for firm matches. The listing skips clone size in some rows; elsewhere it reads once, few, many or a size class.

abundance: .
v_gene: TRBV29-1
j_gene: TRBJ2-5
d_gene: TRBD2
CDR3aa: CSAHTSGGETQYF
CDR3nt: TGCAGCGCGCACACTAGCGGGGGGGAGACCCAGTACTTC

abundance: few
v_gene: TRBV7-9
j_gene: TRBJ2-7
d_gene: TRBD2
CDR3aa: CASSLATGLAGHEQYF
CDR3nt: TGTGCCAGCAGCTTAGCGACAGGACTAGCGGGCCACGAGCAGTACTTC

abundance: .
v_gene: TRBV7-3
j_gene: TRBJ1-6
d_gene: .
CDR3aa: CASSLRPGGSLSNSPLHF
CDR3nt: TGTGCCAGCAGCTTACGCCCCGGGGGGTCCCTATCTAATTCACCCCTCCACTTT

abundance: .
v_gene: TRBV2
j_gene: TRBJ1-5
d_gene: .
CDR3aa: CASSLGQGHGQPQHF
CDR3nt: TGTGCCAGCAGCCTCGGGCAGGGGCACGGGCAGCCCCAGCATTTT

abundance: .
v_gene: TRBV15
j_gene: TRBJ2-1
d_gene: .
CDR3aa: CATSRERPGSYNEQFF
CDR3nt: TGTGCCACCAGCAGAGAGAGGCCAGGCTCCTACAATGAGCAGTTCTTC

abundance: .
v_gene: TRBV5-1
j_gene: TRBJ1-1
d_gene: .
CDR3aa: CASSLAWGLTEAFF
CDR3nt: TGCGCCAGCAGCTTGGCTTGGGGCCTCACTGAAGCTTTCTTT

abundance: few
v_gene: TRBV11-2
j_gene: TRBJ2-1
d_gene: TRBD1
CDR3aa: CASSLGTGTGRYNEQFF
CDR3nt: TGTGCCAGCAGCTTAGGAACCGGGACAGGGAGGTACAATGAGCAGTTCTTC

abundance: few
v_gene: TRBV3-1/TRBV3-2
j_gene: TRBJ1-2
d_gene: .
CDR3aa: CASSQDTAGYTF
CDR3nt: TGTGCCAGCAGCCAAGATACAGCCGGCTACACCTTC

abundance: .
v_gene: TRBV6-4
j_gene: TRBJ2-1
d_gene: TRBD2
CDR3aa: CASSDFGGAAYNEQFF
CDR3nt: TGTGCCAGCAGTGACTTCGGGGGGGCTGCTTACAATGAGCAGTTCTTC

abundance: once
v_gene: TRBV7-8
j_gene: TRBJ1-2
d_gene: .
CDR3aa: CASTPTNSYYGYTF
CDR3nt: TGTGCCAGCACTCCGACCAACAGCTACTATGGCTACACCTTC

abundance: .
v_gene: TRBV11-2
j_gene: TRBJ2-1
d_gene: TRBD2
CDR3aa: CAGGGASGLDEQFF
CDR3nt: TGTGCCGGCGGGGGAGCCAGCGGTCTGGATGAGCAGTTCTTC

abundance: .
v_gene: TRBV2
j_gene: TRBJ1-5
d_gene: .
CDR3aa: CASSAEGPGGQPQHF
CDR3nt: TGTGCCAGCAGTGCCGAAGGTCCGGGGGGTCAGCCCCAGCATTTT

abundance: .
v_gene: TRBV28
j_gene: TRBJ2-1
d_gene: .
CDR3aa: CASSFILNSYNEQFF
CDR3nt: TGTGCCAGCAGTTTCATTCTGAACTCCTACAATGAGCAGTTCTTC

abundance: .
v_gene: TRBV7-2
j_gene: TRBJ2-3
d_gene: .
CDR3aa: CASSSNRFPSTDTQYF
CDR3nt: TGTGCCAGCAGCTCCAACAGGTTTCCTAGCACAGATACGCAGTATTTT

abundance: many
v_gene: TRBV19
j_gene: TRBJ1-5
d_gene: .
CDR3aa: CASSIGPYQPQHF
CDR3nt: TGTGCCAGTAGTATAGGGCCTTATCAGCCCCAGCATTTT

abundance: once
v_gene: TRBV5-4
j_gene: TRBJ1-1
d_gene: .
CDR3aa: CASSPTRQMNTEAFF
CDR3nt: TGTGCCAGCAGCCCCACCCGACAGATGAACACTGAAGCTTTCTTT

abundance: .
v_gene: TRBV9
j_gene: TRBJ1-4
d_gene: .
CDR3aa: CASSVEDGGLGNEKLFF
CDR3nt: TGTGCCAGCAGCGTAGAAGATGGTGGGTTGGGTAATGAAAAACTGTTTTTT

abundance: once
v_gene: TRBV6-5
j_gene: TRBJ2-7
d_gene: .
CDR3aa: CATAREVSYEQYF
CDR3nt: TGTGCCACCGCGAGGGAAGTCTCCTACGAGCAGTACTTC

abundance: .
v_gene: TRBV10-1
j_gene: TRBJ2-7
d_gene: .
CDR3aa: CASSEGILYEQYF
CDR3nt: TGCGCCAGCAGTGAGGGGATTTTATACGAGCAGTACTTC

abundance: .
v_gene: TRBV19
j_gene: TRBJ1-5
d_gene: .
CDR3aa: CASSIGRDQPQHF
CDR3nt: TGTGCCAGTAGTATCGGCAGGGATCAGCCCCAGCATTTT

abundance: .
v_gene: TRBV7-9
j_gene: TRBJ1-5
d_gene: TRBD1
CDR3aa: CASSLPPTRGLSNQPQHF
CDR3nt: TGTGCCAGCAGCTTACCCCCGACCAGGGGGCTTAGCAATCAGCCCCAGCATTTT

abundance: .
v_gene: TRBV9
j_gene: TRBJ1-4
d_gene: .
CDR3aa: CASSSGQFEKLFF
CDR3nt: TGTGCCAGCAGCAGCGGACAGTTTGAAAAACTGTTTTTT

abundance: .
v_gene: TRBV19
j_gene: TRBJ1-6
d_gene: .
CDR3aa: CASSREPGSPLHF
CDR3nt: TGTGCCAGTAGTCGGGAACCCGGTTCACCCCTCCACTTT

abundance: .
v_gene: TRBV30
j_gene: TRBJ1-6
d_gene: .
CDR3aa: CARTQDSFGNSPLHF
CDR3nt: TGTGCCCGGACCCAGGACAGCTTCGGCAATTCACCCCTCCACTTT

abundance: .
v_gene: TRBV29-1
j_gene: TRBJ1-4
d_gene: TRBD1
CDR3aa: CSVSGQGQTNEKLFF
CDR3nt: TGCAGCGTTTCCGGACAGGGACAAACTAATGAAAAACTGTTTTTT

abundance: .
v_gene: TRBV9
j_gene: TRBJ2-7
d_gene: .
CDR3aa: CASSANPAGSGEQYF
CDR3nt: TGTGCCAGCAGCGCCAACCCAGCTGGAAGTGGTGAGCAGTACTTC